This TCR beta chain was profiled in a study of T cell changes during pregnancy in multiple sclerosis. Only in-frame clones appear in the TCRdb table, and some are missing; sequencing was by immunoSEQ multiplex PCR. The sample has approximately 70,000 clones, about nine tenths seen once; the top ten hold about 0.45%. The sample in question was CD4+ T cells from peripheral blood mononuclear cells, obtained before pregnancy. The source of this sequence is a female donor with multiple sclerosis, enrolled in a pregnancy study.

CDR3 sequence reads: CASSQLLGVVGNSPLHF. The CDR3, as DNA: TGCGCCAGCAGCCAACTCTTAGGGGTGGTGGGTAATTCACCCCTCCACTTT. V usage is TRBV4-3 and J usage is TRBJ1-6, with a weak D call TRBD1 (5 bases). The CDR3 extends over 17 amino acids. Germline assignment: CDR1 LGHNA and CDR2 YSLEER. V was pared by 2 bases and J by 6 bases, with 17 bases between.